This TCR beta chain derives from a study of CD8 T cells in Susac syndrome. The RNA input was about 0.5 to 1 ug, and it was reverse transcribed with random hexamers. From the immunoSEQ multiplex PCR reads, TCRdb called clonotypes with MiXCR, one entry per CDR3 protein. This table holds roughly 140,000 distinct CDR3 sequences, about 95% found once. Study-level results: As the study acknowledged, the number of individuals who were part of its TCR sequencing and HLA analysis was relatively small.

Negative isolation yielded CD8+ and CD4+ T cells; FACS enriched TEMRA cells. About this clonotype itself: Its antigen is not known.

Germline V gene lookup returns CDR1 MNHEY and CDR2 SMNVEV (reference sequence). Trimming left V 1 base short and J 1 base short, with 13 bases between. CDR3 length: 17 residues. This chain links TRBV27 with TRBJ2-2; maybe TRBD1 (6 bases). The origin of this receptor is a human donor with multiple sclerosis. The sample taken for sequencing was CD8+ T cells from PBMCs. This chain's CDR3 is CASSLWTRTVNTGELFF. The DNA of the CDR3 is TGTGCCAGCAGTTTATGGACCCGGACAGTGAACACCGGGGAGCTGTTTTTT.